These T cell receptor beta chains were read from a single sample in a study of cytomegalovirus exposure and HLA in healthy donors. The repertoire was sequenced with immunoSEQ multiplex PCR; TCRdb's copy has only in-frame clones and lacks some. The table includes roughly 130,000 clones, around 79% detected once. Sequencing used PBMCs. The receptors come from a female donor in good health and CMV-seronegative. The CDR3 runs from the conserved cysteine through the conserved F or W. A D gene is named only where the DNA matches it firmly. The size field is filled for only some rows; it gives once, few, many or a size class.

TRBD1 | TRBJ2-5 | NA | TRBV7-3 | CASSTSGTGFETQYF | TGTGCCAGCAGCACCTCCGGGACAGGGTTCGAGACCCAGTACTTC
NA | TRBJ1-1 | NA | TRBV4-3 | CASSEAPPWLTAMNTEAFF | TGCGCCAGCAGCGAAGCCCCCCCCTGGCTGACAGCCATGAACACTGAAGCTTTCTTT
TRBD1 | TRBJ1-2 | NA | TRBV5-4 | CASSRLDREEGGYTF | TGTGCCAGCAGCCGGCTCGACAGGGAGGAAGGCGGCTACACCTTC
NA | TRBJ2-1 | NA | TRBV5-4 | CASSLDTSSEQFF | TGTGCCAGCAGCTTGGATACTAGCAGTGAGCAGTTCTTC
NA | TRBJ1-2 | NA | TRBV10-3 | CAINLQGWGGYGYTF | TGTGCCATCAATTTGCAGGGATGGGGCGGCTATGGCTACACCTTC
NA | TRBJ1-2 | NA | TRBV5-6 | CASSPGPSGYTF | TGTGCCAGCAGCCCAGGCCCTTCAGGCTACACCTTC
NA | TRBJ2-3 | NA | TRBV28 | CASSPGGRRYTQYF | TGTGCCAGCAGTCCCGGGGGGCGGAGGTATACGCAGTATTTT
NA | TRBJ1-1 | few | TRBV4-3 | CASSQNRDGYTEAFF | TGCGCCAGCAGCCAAAACAGGGATGGTTACACTGAAGCTTTCTTT
TRBD2 | TRBJ2-7 | NA | TRBV27 | CASSPGGDYEQYF | TGTGCCAGCAGTCCCGGGGGGGATTACGAGCAGTACTTC
TRBD1 | TRBJ1-2 | NA | TRBV7-2 | CASSLVSGGDVGYGYTF | TGTGCCAGCAGCTTAGTGTCAGGGGGAGATGTAGGCTATGGCTACACCTTC
NA | TRBJ2-3 | NA | TRBV4-1 | CASSLQGEVDTQYF | TGCGCCAGCAGCCTACAGGGAGAAGTAGATACGCAGTATTTT
NA | TRBJ1-1 | few | TRBV7-8 | CASSLRLLRGTEAFF | TGTGCCAGCAGCTTGAGACTCCTAAGGGGCACTGAAGCTTTCTTT
NA | TRBJ1-5 | few | TRBV2 | CASSLDTSNQPQHF | TGTGCCAGCAGCCTTGACACTAGCAATCAGCCCCAGCATTTT
TRBD1 | TRBJ1-4 | few | TRBV30 | CAWSLPGQLNEKLFF | TGTGCCTGGAGTTTACCGGGACAGCTAAATGAAAAACTGTTTTTT
TRBD1 | TRBJ1-1 | NA | TRBV9 | CASSSRDRGITEAFF | TGTGCCAGCAGCTCCCGGGACAGGGGGATAACTGAAGCTTTCTTT
NA | TRBJ2-7 | few | TRBV4-3 | CASSQQGGSSEQYF | TGCGCCAGCAGCCAACAGGGCGGTAGCAGCGAGCAGTACTTC
NA | TRBJ1-3 | NA | TRBV7-6 | CASSFRGSSGNTIYF | TGTGCCAGCAGCTTTAGGGGTTCCTCTGGAAACACCATATATTTT
TRBD2 | TRBJ2-1 | NA | TRBV9 | CASSVLRRGSYNEQFF | TGTGCCAGCAGCGTACTGAGGCGGGGGTCCTACAATGAGCAGTTCTTC
NA | TRBJ1-5 | few | TRBV5-4 | CASSLGQPTCNQPQHF | TGTGCCAGCAGCCTTGGACAGCCAACTTGCAATCAGCCCCAGCATTTT
TRBD1 | TRBJ1-5 | NA | TRBV5-1 | CASSPGTGGSQPQHF | TGCGCCAGCAGCCCCGGGACAGGGGGCAGTCAGCCCCAGCATTTT
NA | TRBJ1-4 | NA | TRBV30 | CAWSIGRNRQLNEKLFF | TGTGCCTGGAGTATTGGGAGGAATCGACAGCTAAATGAAAAACTGTTTTTT
NA | TRBJ2-7 | NA | TRBV29-1 | CSVESPDRGIEQYF | TGCAGCGTTGAAAGTCCGGATCGGGGGATCGAGCAGTACTTC
NA | TRBJ2-3 | NA | TRBV30 | CAWMGGQRTDTQYF | TGTGCCTGGATGGGGGGACAGCGCACAGATACGCAGTATTTT
NA | TRBJ2-3 | NA | TRBV7-2 | CASSLSPSHTQYF | TGTGCCAGCAGCTTAAGTCCGAGTCATACGCAGTATTTT
NA | TRBJ2-1 | once | TRBV27 | CASSSRGLVNEQFF | TGTGCCAGCAGTTCCCGGGGGTTGGTGAATGAGCAGTTCTTC
TRBD1 | TRBJ2-4 | NA | TRBV5-1 | CASSWDPGGSKNIQYF | TGCGCCAGCAGCTGGGACCCAGGGGGATCCAAAAACATTCAGTACTTC
TRBD1 | TRBJ1-1 | NA | TRBV5-8 | CASSLGQGVAFF | TGTGCCAGCAGCCTAGGACAGGGAGTAGCTTTCTTT
NA | TRBJ2-7 | NA | TRBV5-4 | CASSGGGRYEQYF | TGTGCCAGCAGCGGGGGGGGCCGATACGAGCAGTACTTC
TRBD1 | TRBJ2-5 | NA | TRBV11-2 | CASREQGWQETQYF | TGTGCCAGCAGGGAACAGGGGTGGCAAGAGACCCAGTACTTC
TRBD2 | TRBJ2-3 | NA | TRBV7-2 | CASSPNLHGGDTQYF | TGTGCCAGCAGCCCCAACCTTCACGGGGGGGATACGCAGTATTTT
TRBD2 | TRBJ2-7 | NA | TRBV19 | CASSSGLSYEQYF | TGTGCCAGTAGTTCGGGACTAAGTTACGAGCAGTACTTC
TRBD2 | TRBJ2-5 | NA | TRBV28 | CASTPFVGGYQETQYF | TGTGCCAGCACCCCTTTCGTGGGGGGGTACCAAGAGACCCAGTACTTC
NA | TRBJ2-7 | NA | TRBV5-3 | CARSCKDTSFPYEQYF | TGTGCCAGAAGCTGCAAGGACACCTCCTTCCCCTACGAGCAGTACTTC
NA | TRBJ2-6 | NA | TRBV6-5 | CASSYSTVAGANVLTF | TGTGCCAGCAGTTACTCGACAGTTGCCGGGGCCAACGTCCTGACTTTC
TRBD1 | TRBJ2-3 | NA | TRBV28 | CASIPRGRVDTQYF | TGTGCCAGCATCCCCAGGGGGCGCGTAGATACGCAGTATTTT
TRBD1 | TRBJ2-1 | NA | TRBV10-3 | CAISGEDREIYNEQFF | TGTGCCATCAGTGGGGAGGACAGGGAAATCTACAATGAGCAGTTCTTC
TRBD2 | TRBJ2-7 | NA | TRBV18 | CASSPGTSGIDEQYF | TGTGCCAGCTCACCCGGGACTAGCGGGATCGACGAGCAGTACTTC
NA | TRBJ2-7 | NA | TRBV7-2 | CASSLGGSFDEQYF | TGTGCCAGCAGCTTAGGTGGGAGTTTCGACGAGCAGTACTTC
NA | TRBJ2-7 | few | TRBV6-4 | CASRLSYEQYF | TGTGCCAGCAGACTCTCCTACGAGCAGTACTTC
NA | TRBJ2-7 | few | TRBV7-6 | CASSAIGAGEQYF | TGTGCCAGCAGCGCCATCGGTGCGGGTGAGCAGTACTTC
TRBD2 | TRBJ2-3 | NA | TRBV10-3 | CATAHRLAGSDTQYF | TGTGCCACCGCCCACCGACTAGCGGGATCAGATACGCAGTATTTT
TRBD1 | TRBJ2-5 | NA | TRBV4-1 | CASSRGPKETQYF | TGCGCCAGCTCCAGGGGGCCTAAAGAGACCCAGTACTTC
NA | TRBJ2-1 | NA | TRBV5-4 | CASSSPTAASYNEQFF | TGTGCCAGCAGCTCACCGACAGCCGCATCCTACAATGAGCAGTTCTTC
TRBD2 | TRBJ2-3 | NA | TRBV10-3 | CAISESSAGPSTDTQYF | TGTGCCATCAGTGAGTCCTCAGCGGGACCTAGCACAGATACGCAGTATTTT
TRBD1 | TRBJ2-7 | NA | TRBV6-5 | CASSETGGSGEQYF | TGTGCCAGCAGTGAGACAGGGGGCTCCGGCGAGCAGTACTTC
NA | TRBJ1-1 | NA | TRBV7-9 | CASSLRGGGSTEAFF | TGTGCCAGCAGCCTAAGGGGAGGGGGGAGCACTGAAGCTTTCTTT
NA | TRBJ1-1 | NA | TRBV7-2 | CASSLVRAVRSTEAFF | TGTGCCAGCAGCTTAGTCAGGGCTGTCCGGAGCACTGAAGCTTTCTTT
NA | TRBJ2-1 | NA | TRBV10-3 | CAISVSSGRWVSVGGPYNEQFF | TGTGCCATCAGTGTTTCGAGCGGGCGGTGGGTCAGTGTCGGGGGGCCCTACAATGAGCAGTTCTTC
NA | TRBJ2-2 | NA | TRBV27 | CASSLRENTGELFF | TGTGCCAGCAGTCTGAGGGAGAACACCGGGGAGCTGTTTTTT
NA | TRBJ2-1 | NA | TRBV7-2 | CASSLTTEQFF | TGTGCCAGCAGCTTGACAACTGAGCAGTTCTTC
TRBD1 | TRBJ2-7 | many | TRBV10-3 | CAISESNSGQVYYEQYF | TGTGCCATCAGTGAGTCGAATTCGGGACAGGTGTACTACGAGCAGTACTTC
NA | TRBJ2-3 | NA | TRBV9 | CASSVVGRTDTQYF | TGTGCCAGCAGCGTAGTGGGCCGCACAGATACGCAGTATTTT